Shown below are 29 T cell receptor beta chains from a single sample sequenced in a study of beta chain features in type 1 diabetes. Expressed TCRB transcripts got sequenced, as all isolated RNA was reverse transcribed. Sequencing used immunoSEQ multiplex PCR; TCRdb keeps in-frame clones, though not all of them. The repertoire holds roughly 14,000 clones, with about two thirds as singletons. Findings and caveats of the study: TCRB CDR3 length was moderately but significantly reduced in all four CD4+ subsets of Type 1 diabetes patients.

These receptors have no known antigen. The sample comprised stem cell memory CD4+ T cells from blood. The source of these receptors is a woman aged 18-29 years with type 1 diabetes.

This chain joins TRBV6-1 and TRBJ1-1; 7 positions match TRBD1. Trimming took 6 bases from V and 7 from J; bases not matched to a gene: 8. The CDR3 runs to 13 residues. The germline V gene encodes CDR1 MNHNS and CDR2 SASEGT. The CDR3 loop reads CASSPWDSLEAFF. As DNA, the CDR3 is TGTGCCAGCAGCCCCTGGGACAGCCTTGAAGCTTTCTTT.

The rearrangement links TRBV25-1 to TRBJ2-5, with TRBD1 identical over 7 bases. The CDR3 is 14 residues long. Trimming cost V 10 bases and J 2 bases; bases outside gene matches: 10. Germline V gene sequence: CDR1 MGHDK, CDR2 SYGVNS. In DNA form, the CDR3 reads TGTGCCACGCAACGGACCAGGGGGCAAGAGACCCAGTACTTC. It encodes CATQRTRGQETQYF.

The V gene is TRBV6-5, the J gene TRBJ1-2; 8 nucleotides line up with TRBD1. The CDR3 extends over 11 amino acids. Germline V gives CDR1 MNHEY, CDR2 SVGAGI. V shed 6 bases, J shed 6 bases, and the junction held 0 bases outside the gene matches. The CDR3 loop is CASSRGHGYTF. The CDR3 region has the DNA TGTGCCAGCAGCAGGGGGCATGGCTACACCTTC.

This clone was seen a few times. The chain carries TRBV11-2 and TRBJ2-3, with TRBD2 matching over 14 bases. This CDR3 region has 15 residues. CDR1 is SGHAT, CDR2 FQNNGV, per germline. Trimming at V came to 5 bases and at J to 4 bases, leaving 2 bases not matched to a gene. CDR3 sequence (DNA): TGTGCCAGCAGCATGGGACTAGCGGGAGCAGATACGCAGTATTTT. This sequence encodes CASSMGLAGADTQYF.

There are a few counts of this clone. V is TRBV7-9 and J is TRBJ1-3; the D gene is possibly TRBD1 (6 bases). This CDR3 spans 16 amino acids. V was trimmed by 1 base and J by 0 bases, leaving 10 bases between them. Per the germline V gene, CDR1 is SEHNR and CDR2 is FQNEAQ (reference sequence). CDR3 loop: CASSLGQANSGNTIYF. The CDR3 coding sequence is TGTGCCAGCAGCTTAGGACAGGCAAACTCTGGAAACACCATATATTTT.

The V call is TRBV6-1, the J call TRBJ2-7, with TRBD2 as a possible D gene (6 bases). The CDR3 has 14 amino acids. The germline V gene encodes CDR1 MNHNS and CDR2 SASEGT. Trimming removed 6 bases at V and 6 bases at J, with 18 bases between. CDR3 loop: CASRWRGRTGEQYF. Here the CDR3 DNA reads TGTGCCAGCAGGTGGAGGGGCAGGACCGGCGAGCAGTACTTC.

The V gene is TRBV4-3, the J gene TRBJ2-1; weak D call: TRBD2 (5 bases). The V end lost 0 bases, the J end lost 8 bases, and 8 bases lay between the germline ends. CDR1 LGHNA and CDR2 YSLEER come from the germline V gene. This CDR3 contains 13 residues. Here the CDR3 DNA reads TGCGCCAGCAGCCAAGAACGAGGGTATGAGCAGTTCTTC. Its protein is CASSQERGYEQFF.

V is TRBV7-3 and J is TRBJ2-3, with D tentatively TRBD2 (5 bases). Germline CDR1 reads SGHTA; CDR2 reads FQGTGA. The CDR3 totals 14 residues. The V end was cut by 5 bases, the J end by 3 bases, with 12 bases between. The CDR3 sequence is CASSQNGLTDTQYF. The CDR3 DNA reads TGTGCCAGCAGCCAAAATGGACTGACAGATACGCAGTATTTT.

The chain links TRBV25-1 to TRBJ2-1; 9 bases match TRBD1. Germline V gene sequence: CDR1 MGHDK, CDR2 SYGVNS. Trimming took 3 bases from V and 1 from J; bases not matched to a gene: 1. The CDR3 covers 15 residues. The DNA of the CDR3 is TGTGCCAGCAGTGAGGACAGGGGTTCCTACAATGAGCAGTTCTTC. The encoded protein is CASSEDRGSYNEQFF. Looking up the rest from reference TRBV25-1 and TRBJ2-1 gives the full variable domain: EADIYQTPRYLVIGTGKKITLECSQTMGHDKMYWYQQDPGMELHLIHYSYGVNSTEKGDLSSESTVSRIRTEHFPLTLESARPSHTSQYLCASSEDRGSYNEQFFGPGTRLTVL.

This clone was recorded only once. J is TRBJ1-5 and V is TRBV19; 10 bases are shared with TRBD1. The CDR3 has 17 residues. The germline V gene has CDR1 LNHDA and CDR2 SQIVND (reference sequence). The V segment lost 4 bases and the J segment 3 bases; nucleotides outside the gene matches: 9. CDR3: CASSTDRGLKINQPQHF. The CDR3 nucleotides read TGTGCCAGTAGTACCGACAGGGGGCTGAAGATCAATCAGCCCCAGCATTTT.

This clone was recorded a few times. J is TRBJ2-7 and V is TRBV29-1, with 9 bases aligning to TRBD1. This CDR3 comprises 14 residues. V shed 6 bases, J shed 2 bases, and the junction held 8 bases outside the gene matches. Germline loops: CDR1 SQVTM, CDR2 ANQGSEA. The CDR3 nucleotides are TGCAGCGTCTGCCGGGACAGGGAACCCTACGAGCAGTACTTC. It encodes CSVCRDREPYEQYF.

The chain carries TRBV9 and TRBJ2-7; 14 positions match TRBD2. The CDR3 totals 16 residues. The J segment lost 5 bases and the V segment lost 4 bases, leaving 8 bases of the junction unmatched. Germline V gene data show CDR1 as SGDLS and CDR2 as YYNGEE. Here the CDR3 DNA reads TGTGCCAGCAGCCCCCAGGGACTAGCGGGAGCCCACGAGCAGTACTTC. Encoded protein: CASSPQGLAGAHEQYF. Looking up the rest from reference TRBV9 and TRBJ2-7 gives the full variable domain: DSGVTQTPKHLITATGQRVTLRCSPRSGDLSVYWYQQSLDQGLQFLIQYYNGEERAKGNILERFSAQQFPDLHSELNLSSLELGDSALYFCASSPQGLAGAHEQYFGPGTRLTVT.

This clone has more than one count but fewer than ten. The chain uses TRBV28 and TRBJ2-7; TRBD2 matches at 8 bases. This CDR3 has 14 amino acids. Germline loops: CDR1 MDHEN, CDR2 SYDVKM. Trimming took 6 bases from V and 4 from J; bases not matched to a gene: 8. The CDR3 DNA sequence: TGTGCCAGCAGGTTGGCTAGCGGGTCATACGAGCAGTACTTC. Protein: CASRLASGSYEQYF. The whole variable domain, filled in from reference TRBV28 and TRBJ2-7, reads DVKVTQSSRYLVKRTGEKVFLECVQDMDHENMFWYRQDPGLGLRLIYFSYDVKMKEKGDIPEGYSVSREKKERFSLILESASTNQTSMYLCASRLASGSYEQYFGPGTRLTVT.

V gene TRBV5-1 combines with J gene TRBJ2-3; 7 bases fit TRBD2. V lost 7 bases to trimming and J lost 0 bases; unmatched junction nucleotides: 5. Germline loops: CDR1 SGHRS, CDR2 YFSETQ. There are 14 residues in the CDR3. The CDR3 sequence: CASRDYRSTDTQYF. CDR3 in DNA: TGCGCCAGCCGGGACTACCGTAGCACAGATACGCAGTATTTT.

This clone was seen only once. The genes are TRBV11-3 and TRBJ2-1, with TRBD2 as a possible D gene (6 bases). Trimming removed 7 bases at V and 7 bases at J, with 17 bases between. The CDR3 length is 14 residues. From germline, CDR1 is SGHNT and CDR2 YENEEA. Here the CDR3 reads CASTQMTSGNEQFF. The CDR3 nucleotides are TGTGCCAGCACCCAAATGACTAGTGGGAATGAGCAGTTCTTC.

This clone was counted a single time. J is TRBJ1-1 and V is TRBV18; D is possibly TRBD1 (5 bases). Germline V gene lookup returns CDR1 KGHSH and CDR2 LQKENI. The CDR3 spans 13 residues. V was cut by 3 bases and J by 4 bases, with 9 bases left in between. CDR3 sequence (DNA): TGTGCCAGCTCACCGAGCGGGGGCACTGAAGCTTTCTTT. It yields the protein CASSPSGGTEAFF.

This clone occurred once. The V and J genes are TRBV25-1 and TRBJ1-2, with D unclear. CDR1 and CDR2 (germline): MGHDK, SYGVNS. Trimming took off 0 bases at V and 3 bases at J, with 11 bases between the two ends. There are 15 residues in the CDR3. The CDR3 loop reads CASSEYRSGHYGYTF. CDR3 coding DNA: TGTGCCAGCAGTGAATATCGAAGCGGGCACTATGGCTACACCTTC.

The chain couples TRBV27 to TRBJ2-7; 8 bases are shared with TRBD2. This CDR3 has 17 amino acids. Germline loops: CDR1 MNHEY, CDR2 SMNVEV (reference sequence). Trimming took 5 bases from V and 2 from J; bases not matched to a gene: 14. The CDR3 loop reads CASSPSPLLAVPYEQYF. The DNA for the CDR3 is TGTGCCAGCAGTCCAAGCCCCCTACTAGCGGTGCCCTACGAGCAGTACTTC.

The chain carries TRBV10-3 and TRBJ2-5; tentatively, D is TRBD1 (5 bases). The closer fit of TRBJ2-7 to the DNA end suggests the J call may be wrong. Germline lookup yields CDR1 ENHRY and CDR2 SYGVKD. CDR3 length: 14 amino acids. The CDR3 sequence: CAISGAGLTYEQYF. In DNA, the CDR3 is TGTGCCATCAGTGGAGCAGGGTTGACCTACGAGCAGTACTTC.

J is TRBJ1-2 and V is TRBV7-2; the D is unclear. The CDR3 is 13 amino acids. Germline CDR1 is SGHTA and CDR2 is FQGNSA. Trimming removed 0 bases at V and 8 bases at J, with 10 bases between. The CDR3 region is CASSLARGSGYTF. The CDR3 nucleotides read TGTGCCAGCAGCTTAGCGAGAGGGAGCGGCTACACCTTC.

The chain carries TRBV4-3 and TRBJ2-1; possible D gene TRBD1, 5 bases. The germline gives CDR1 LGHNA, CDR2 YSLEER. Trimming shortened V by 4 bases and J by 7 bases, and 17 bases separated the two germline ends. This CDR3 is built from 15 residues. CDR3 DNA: TGCGCCAGCAGCCGAAGCACGACAGTCCGAAATGAGCAGTTCTTC. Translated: CASSRSTTVRNEQFF.

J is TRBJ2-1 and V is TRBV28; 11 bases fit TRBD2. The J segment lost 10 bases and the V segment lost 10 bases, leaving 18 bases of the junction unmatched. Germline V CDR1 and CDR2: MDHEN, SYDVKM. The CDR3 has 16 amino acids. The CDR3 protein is CATSRFGTSGSWEQFF. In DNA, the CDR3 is TGTGCCACCAGCAGGTTCGGAACTAGCGGGAGCTGGGAGCAGTTCTTC.

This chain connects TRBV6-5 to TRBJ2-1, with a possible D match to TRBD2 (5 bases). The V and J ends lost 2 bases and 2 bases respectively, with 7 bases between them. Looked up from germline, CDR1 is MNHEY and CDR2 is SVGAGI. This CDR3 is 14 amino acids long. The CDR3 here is CASSYRETYNEQFF. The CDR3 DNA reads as TGTGCCAGCAGTTACAGGGAGACCTACAATGAGCAGTTCTTC.

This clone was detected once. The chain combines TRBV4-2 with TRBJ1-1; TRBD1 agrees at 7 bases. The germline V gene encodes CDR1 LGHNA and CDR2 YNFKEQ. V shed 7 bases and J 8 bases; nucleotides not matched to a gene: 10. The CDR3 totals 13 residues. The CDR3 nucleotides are TGTGCCAGCATCACAACGGAAGGGGGCGAAGCTTTCTTT. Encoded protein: CASITTEGGEAFF.

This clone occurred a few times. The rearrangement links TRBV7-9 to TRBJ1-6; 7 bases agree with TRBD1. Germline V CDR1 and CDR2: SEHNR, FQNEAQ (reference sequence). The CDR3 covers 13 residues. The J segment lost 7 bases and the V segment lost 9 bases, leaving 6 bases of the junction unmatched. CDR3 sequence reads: CASSGQENSPLHF. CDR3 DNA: TGTGCCAGTTCAGGACAGGAGAATTCACCCCTCCACTTT.

The CDR3 reads CASSQGTSGYEQYF. The DNA for the CDR3 is TGCGCCAGCAGTCAAGGGACTAGCGGCTACGAGCAGTACTTC. The chain uses TRBV23-1 and TRBJ2-7, with 11 bases fitting TRBD2. TRBV23-1 is an ORF for which the function is uncertain. Losses at the gene ends were 2 bases for V and 3 bases for J; bases not matched to a gene: 0. CDR3 length equals 14 residues.

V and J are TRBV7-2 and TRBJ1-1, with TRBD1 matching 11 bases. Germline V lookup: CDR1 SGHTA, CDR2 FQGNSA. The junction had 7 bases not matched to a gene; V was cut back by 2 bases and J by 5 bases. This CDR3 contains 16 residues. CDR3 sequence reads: CASSLRTGGAGTEAFF. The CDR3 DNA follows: TGTGCCAGCAGCTTAAGGACAGGGGGCGCAGGTACTGAAGCTTTCTTT.

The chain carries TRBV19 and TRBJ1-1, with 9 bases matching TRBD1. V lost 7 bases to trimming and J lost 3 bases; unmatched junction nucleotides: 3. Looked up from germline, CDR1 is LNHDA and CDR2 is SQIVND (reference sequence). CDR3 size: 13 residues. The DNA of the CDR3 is TGTGCCAGTACCCGGGACAGGGACACTGAAGCTTTCTTT. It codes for CASTRDRDTEAFF. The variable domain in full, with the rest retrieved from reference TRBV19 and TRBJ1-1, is DGGITQSPKYLFRKEGQNVTLSCEQNLNHDAMYWYRQDPGQGLRLIYYSQIVNDFQKGDIAEGYSVSREKKESFPLTVTSAQKNPTAFYLCASTRDRDTEAFFGQGTRLTVV.

The CDR3, as DNA: TGTGCCTCACTCGGCGGGGCTAATTCACCCCTCCACTTT. It encodes CASLGGANSPLHF. The V and J genes are TRBV2 and TRBJ1-6; maybe TRBD1 (5 bases). V lost 11 bases and J 6 bases, leaving 14 bases between the germline ends. Germline V gene sequence: CDR1 SNHLY, CDR2 FYNNEI. This CDR3 is 13 amino acids long.